The sequence of this TCR beta chain was determined in a study of blood T cell repertoires in COVID-19. Note on this clone: This sample includes further DNA sequences coding for the same CDR3.

This CDR3 comprises 13 residues. J gave up 4 bases and V 1 base, and 0 bases lay outside the gene matches. Germline-derived CDR1 and CDR2 are GTSNPN and SVGIG (reference sequence). The protocol was immunoSEQ multiplex PCR, while the TCRdb copy is restricted to in-frame clones and leaves out a portion. This sample has some 70,000 clones, with roughly nine tenths found just once. The V and J genes are TRBV30 and TRBJ1-5; TRBD1 matches 8 bases. Sequencing used peripheral blood. The receptor was isolated from a man aged 35 to 55 with COVID-19, enrolled during active disease. CDR3 sequence: CAWSGTGNQPQHF. The CDR3, as DNA: TGTGCCTGGAGTGGGACAGGGAATCAGCCCCAGCATTTT.